This T cell receptor beta chain was identified in a study of control samples from healthy donors and cancer patients. This CDR3 comprises 13 residues. Trimming shortened V by 5 bases and J by 5 bases, and 13 bases separated the two germline ends. CDR1 is SGDLS and CDR2 is YYNGEE in the germline V gene. Sequenced by immunoSEQ multiplex PCR; TCRdb stores in-frame clones only, minus some. There are 35,000 to 50,000 clones in the sample; around 87% occur only once, and roughly 10% lies in the top ten. This clone was detected only once. The genes are TRBV9 and TRBJ1-1; no clear D. The clonotype comes from a woman between 55 and 75 years old with lung cancer. Sequencing used PBMCs. For the CDR3, the DNA is TGTGCCAGCAGGGAAGTGAGTGGAACTGAAGCTTTCTTT. This gives the protein CASREVSGTEAFF.